These 15 T cell receptor beta chains were sequenced from one sample in a study of blood T cell repertoires in COVID-19. Generated by immunoSEQ multiplex PCR, the TCRdb table keeps only in-frame clones and is missing some. The sample includes under 150,000 clones, roughly 90% of them seen just once. The sample taken for sequencing was peripheral blood. The source of these receptors is a middle-aged man with active COVID-19.

CDR3 coding DNA: TGTGCCAGCGGACAGATGTCCTACGAGCAGTACTTC. Its translation: CASGQMSYEQYF. The genes are TRBV6-5 and TRBJ2-7, with D possibly being TRBD1 (6 bases). Germline V gives CDR1 MNHEY, CDR2 SVGAGI. The CDR3 has 12 amino acids. Trimming stripped 8 bases from V and 1 base from J, with 9 bases between.

The chain couples TRBV19 to TRBJ1-5, with 8 bases identical to TRBD1. The CDR3 contains 14 residues. With V trimmed by 4 bases and J by 9 bases, 8 bases remained unmatched. Per the germline V gene, CDR1 is LNHDA and CDR2 is SQIVND (reference sequence). CDR3 nucleotides: TGTGCCAGTAGTACCCCGGGACAGGTACGGCCCCAGCATTTT. This encodes CASSTPGQVRPQHF. Full variable domain (outside the CDR3, taken from reference TRBV19 and TRBJ1-5): DGGITQSPKYLFRKEGQNVTLSCEQNLNHDAMYWYRQDPGQGLRLIYYSQIVNDFQKGDIAEGYSVSREKKESFPLTVTSAQKNPTAFYLCASSTPGQVRPQHFGDGTRLSIL.

The rearrangement joins TRBV12-3 or TRBV12-4 to TRBJ2-2, with D possibly matching TRBD1 (6 bases). V gave up 6 bases and J gave up 9 bases, with 11 bases separating them. The CDR3 sequence is 12 residues long. The CDR3 loop reads CASRQGWRELFF. In DNA, the CDR3 is TGTGCCAGCAGACAGGGATGGCGGGAGCTGTTTTTT.

The V gene is TRBV12-5, the J gene TRBJ2-3, with 7 bases matching TRBD1. In germline, CDR1 is LGHNT, CDR2 FRNRAP. Trimming cost V 4 bases and J 6 bases; bases outside gene matches: 13. There are 16 residues in the CDR3. Here the CDR3 reads CASGSNLGADRDTQYF. The CDR3 region has the DNA TGTGCTAGTGGTTCAAACCTAGGGGCGGACAGGGATACGCAGTATTTT.

This clone is a singleton in its sample. The chain employs TRBV19 and TRBJ2-3, with TRBD2 as a possible D gene (5 bases). The ends were cut back, 3 bases at V and 0 bases at J, with 10 bases in the middle. This CDR3 contains 15 residues. CDR1 and CDR2 from the germline V gene are LNHDA and SQIVND (reference sequence). As DNA, the CDR3 is TGTGCCAGTAGTATCAACGGGGTGAGCACAGATACGCAGTATTTT. It specifies CASSINGVSTDTQYF.

This rearrangement joins TRBV5-4 to TRBJ2-3, with TRBD2 matching over 7 bases. Germline-derived CDR1 and CDR2 are SGHNT and YYREEE (reference sequence). This CDR3 is 16 amino acids long. J gave up 1 base and V 0 bases, and 5 bases lay outside the gene matches. Written as DNA, the CDR3 is TGTGCCAGCAGCTTGGCCGCGGGAGTGGGCACAGATACGCAGTATTTT. Translation gives CASSLAAGVGTDTQYF.

The rearrangement uses TRBV6-5 and TRBJ1-1; D gene unclear. This CDR3 is 15 amino acids long. CDR1 and CDR2 from the germline V gene are MNHEY and SVGAGI. V was trimmed by 7 bases and J by 6 bases, leaving 21 bases between them. The CDR3 spells CASIPGEGRSAEAFF. The CDR3 nucleotides are TGTGCCAGCATCCCTGGGGAGGGAAGGTCGGCTGAAGCTTTCTTT.

The CDR3 spells CASRKGQGLYNEQFF. The CDR3 DNA reads TGCGCCAGCAGAAAGGGACAGGGGCTTTACAATGAGCAGTTCTTC. This chain joins TRBV5-1 and TRBJ2-1, with 10 bases fitting TRBD1. V trimming: 5 bases; J trimming: 4 bases; junction bases outside the gene matches: 6. The CDR3 runs to 15 residues. The germline gives CDR1 SGHRS, CDR2 YFSETQ.

This clone was counted between two and nine times. The chain carries TRBV7-9 and TRBJ1-2; D gene uncertain. Per the germline V gene, CDR1 is SEHNR and CDR2 is FQNEAQ (reference sequence). There are 13 residues in the CDR3. V dropped 5 bases and J dropped 8 bases, with 15 bases sitting between them. CDR3 bases: TGTGCCAGCAGCGTAGACGGTGTGGGCGGCTACACCTTC. It specifies CASSVDGVGGYTF.

This chain joins TRBV5-1 and TRBJ2-3, with 9 bases matching TRBD2. The CDR3 totals 17 residues. Germline V gene lookup returns CDR1 SGHRS and CDR2 YFSETQ. V lost 3 bases to trimming and J lost 2 bases; unmatched junction nucleotides: 10. CDR3 residues: CASSSSLTSGLTDTQYF. CDR3 nucleotide sequence: TGCGCCAGCAGCTCCTCCCTAACTAGCGGGCTCACAGATACGCAGTATTTT.

This sequence joins TRBV11-2 and TRBJ2-1, with D tentatively TRBD2 (7 bases). The germline CDR1 and CDR2 sequences are SGHAT and FQNNGV. V gave up 5 bases and J gave up 0 bases, with 8 bases separating them. The CDR3 consists of 14 residues. As DNA, the CDR3 is TGTGCCAGCAGCGGGGGGGCCTCCTACAATGAGCAGTTCTTC. Translation: CASSGGASYNEQFF.

This chain connects TRBV7-9 to TRBJ1-2; D gene ambiguous. CDR3 length: 13 residues. The germline gives CDR1 SEHNR, CDR2 FQNEAQ (reference sequence). V was shortened by 3 bases and J by 2 bases, with 7 bases between the two germline ends. In DNA form, the CDR3 reads TGTGCCAGCAGCTTGAGAACGAACTATGGCTACACCTTC. Residues: CASSLRTNYGYTF.

The chain uses TRBV4-1 and TRBJ2-5; D is undetermined. Germline V CDR1 and CDR2: MGHRA, YSYEKL. CDR3 length equals 14 residues. V lost 2 bases and J lost 2, with 9 bases in between. This CDR3 reads CASSQSPKQETQYF. The CDR3 nucleotides are TGCGCCAGCAGCCAATCCCCTAAGCAAGAGACCCAGTACTTC.

The J gene is TRBJ2-5, the V gene TRBV2; 10 positions agree with TRBD2. V lost 6 bases and J lost 5; bases outside the gene matches: 3. Looked up from germline, CDR1 is SNHLY and CDR2 is FYNNEI. CDR3 size: 13 residues. CDR3 sequence (DNA): TGTGCCAGCAGGCTAGCGGGGGTGGAGACCCAGTACTTC. This gives the protein CASRLAGVETQYF.

This chain uses TRBV2 with TRBJ2-3; no reliable D call. The CDR3 is 14 amino acids. V was cut by 4 bases and J by 3 bases, with 11 bases left in between. Germline V gives CDR1 SNHLY, CDR2 FYNNEI. CDR3 loop: CASSGPVRTDTQYF. DNA of the CDR3: TGTGCCAGCAGTGGGCCGGTGAGGACAGATACGCAGTATTTT.